One and the same sample provided the 13 T cell receptor beta chains below, sequenced in a study of sequential checkpoint blockade in melanoma. The treatment here: randomized to nivolumab then ipilimumab (arm A) or the reverse (arm B). TCRdb's copy holds only in-frame clones and misses some; the assay was immunoSEQ multiplex PCR. The sample lists around 10,000 clones, approximately 73% occurring once. Sequencing used CD8+ T cells sorted from blood (inferred from file names), obtained from a patient given nivolumab and ipilimumab in sequence. These receptors originate from a human donor with melanoma.

V and J are TRBV4-1 and TRBJ1-6; 10 nucleotides line up with TRBD1. V was pared by 1 base and J by 10 bases, with 7 bases of the junction left unmatched. Germline CDR1 is MGHRA and CDR2 is YSYEKL. CDR3 length: 16 residues. DNA for the CDR3: TGCGCCAGCAGCCAAGGAACCGGGACAGGGGTGTCACCCCTCCACTTT. Protein sequence: CASSQGTGTGVSPLHF.

V gene TRBV6-1 combines with J gene TRBJ2-2; 7 nucleotides line up with TRBD2. Germline-derived CDR1 and CDR2 are MNHNS and SASEGT. The length of the CDR3 is 15 residues. The V segment lost 6 bases and the J segment 6 bases; nucleotides outside the gene matches: 10. The CDR3: CASSAGEGQAGELFF. CDR3 in DNA: TGTGCCAGCAGCGCCGGGGAGGGGCAGGCCGGGGAGCTGTTTTTT.

The V call is TRBV19, the J call TRBJ1-1, with 10 bases that match TRBD1. The CDR3 runs 16 residues. Germline-derived CDR1 and CDR2 are LNHDA and SQIVND (reference sequence). V trimming: 8 bases; J trimming: 0 bases; junction bases outside the gene matches: 9. The DNA of the CDR3 is TGTGCCAGTTGCCCCGGGACAGGGGTAATGAACACTGAAGCTTTCTTT. Amino acid sequence: CASCPGTGVMNTEAFF. The full variable domain, in which reference TRBV19 and TRBJ1-1 provide the parts outside the CDR3, is DGGITQSPKYLFRKEGQNVTLSCEQNLNHDAMYWYRQDPGQGLRLIYYSQIVNDFQKGDIAEGYSVSREKKESFPLTVTSAQKNPTAFYLCASCPGTGVMNTEAFFGQGTRLTVV.

This clone has more than one count but fewer than ten. The CDR3, as DNA: TGTGCCAGCTGGGGACTAGCGGAGAGCTCCTACGAGCAGTACTTC. This sequence encodes CASWGLAESSYEQYF. The chain is built from TRBV6-1 and TRBJ2-7; 11 bases map to TRBD2. The germline V gene encodes CDR1 MNHNS and CDR2 SASEGT. This CDR3 has 15 amino acids. The trim removed 8 bases at V and 0 bases at J, leaving 6 bases unmatched.

The chain combines TRBV6-5 with TRBJ1-2, with 7 bases lining up with TRBD1. V gave up 6 bases and J gave up 7 bases; unmatched junction bases: 5. This CDR3 has 12 amino acids. Looked up from germline, CDR1 is MNHEY and CDR2 is SVGAGI. CDR3 sequence: CASSPDRAGYTF. The DNA for the CDR3 is TGTGCCAGCAGCCCTGACAGGGCTGGCTACACCTTC.

This sequence joins TRBV19 and TRBJ2-1, with TRBD2 identical over 7 bases. There are 14 residues in the CDR3. The junction had 9 bases not matched to a gene; V was cut back by 7 bases and J by 6 bases. Germline-derived CDR1 and CDR2 are LNHDA and SQIVND (reference sequence). The CDR3 sequence is CASNDGGSINEQFF. Written as DNA, the CDR3 is TGTGCCAGTAATGATGGCGGGAGTATCAATGAGCAGTTCTTC.

V usage is TRBV19 and J usage is TRBJ1-1; no clear D. The length of the CDR3 is 13 residues. With 5 bases removed from V and 2 bases from J, the gap between germline ends came to 9 bases. The germline gives CDR1 LNHDA, CDR2 SQIVND (reference sequence). The CDR3 loop reads CASSLTRNTEAFF. The CDR3 DNA is TGTGCCAGTAGTCTCACACGTAACACTGAAGCTTTCTTT.

This rearrangement joins TRBV6-1 to TRBJ2-1, with D hard to call. The germline V and J ends were trimmed by 1 base and 9 bases, with 10 bases remaining between them. This CDR3 contains 13 residues. CDR1 and CDR2 (germline): MNHNS, SASEGT. DNA of the CDR3: TGTGCCAGCAGTGAAGGAGAGATCCGTGAGCAGTTCTTC. This gives the protein CASSEGEIREQFF.

This clone has a handful of counts. V and J are TRBV11-2 and TRBJ1-1, with TRBD1 matching over 10 bases. The CDR3 contains 15 residues. The V gene's germline CDR1 is SGHAT and CDR2 FQNNGV. V dropped 7 bases and J dropped 5; count of bases not matched to a gene: 10. The CDR3 DNA reads TGTGCCAGCAACGCAGCCCTGGGACAGGGGACTGAAGCTTTCTTT. This sequence encodes CASNAALGQGTEAFF.

The chain links TRBV27 to TRBJ1-2; 8 bases are a match to TRBD1. CDR1 MNHEY and CDR2 SMNVEV come from the germline V gene (reference sequence). The CDR3 covers 15 residues. J lost 0 bases, V lost 4 bases, and 4 bases had no gene match. In DNA form, the CDR3 reads TGTGCCAGCAGTTCATTACAGGGGGCTAACTATGGCTACACCTTC. Its translation is CASSSLQGANYGYTF.

The rearrangement links TRBV6-4 to TRBJ2-3, with 9 bases matching TRBD2. The CDR3 has 15 amino acids. Unmatched junction bases numbered 10, after V lost 8 bases and J lost 4 bases. Looked up from germline, CDR1 is MRHNA and CDR2 is SNTAGT. CDR3 nucleotide sequence: TGTGCCAGCCGACCCTCGGCGGGAGGGCCAGATACGCAGTATTTT. It translates to CASRPSAGGPDTQYF.

The CDR3 DNA reads TGTGCCAGCAGCTTGGACAGGGGCTACAATGAGCAGTTCTTC. This translates into CASSLDRGYNEQFF. The rearrangement uses TRBV7-8 and TRBJ2-1; 9 nucleotides line up with TRBD1. V lost 3 bases, J lost 3 bases, and 0 bases stayed unmatched. The CDR3 covers 14 residues. CDR1 and CDR2 (germline): SGHVS, FQNEAQ. Variable domain in full (rest from reference TRBV7-8 and TRBJ2-1): GAGVSQSPRYKVAKRGQDVALRCDPISGHVSLFWYQQALGQGPEFLTYFQNEAQLDKSGLPSDRFFAERPEGSVSTLKIQRTQQEDSAVYLCASSLDRGYNEQFFGPGTRLTVL.

The chain employs TRBV25-1 and TRBJ2-7, with unresolved D. This CDR3 contains 11 residues. V shed 4 bases and J shed 4 bases, with 5 bases lying between them. CDR1 MGHDK and CDR2 SYGVNS come from the germline V gene. The CDR3 nucleotides are TGTGCCAGCAGTGGCGGTTACGAGCAGTACGTC. This codes for CASSGGYEQYV.